The rows below give T cell receptor beta chains drawn from one sample of a study of CD8 T cells in Susac syndrome. TCRdb passed the immunoSEQ multiplex PCR reads through MiXCR, listing each CDR3 protein once. The table has around 130,000 distinct CDR3 sequences, around 75% seen once; the top ten hold roughly 0.48%. Sequencing was carried out using CD8+ T cells from PBMCs. These TCRs come from a human donor with multiple sclerosis. Each CDR3 is given with its conserved first and last residue. The D gene is left open where the match is weak. Rows give clone size only sometimes, using once, few, many, or a class for an expanded clone.

CAWTAGTSNLEQFF | TGTGCCTGGACTGCCGGGACTAGCAACCTTGAGCAGTTCTTC | TRBJ2-1 | TRBV30 | 14 | - | TRBD2
CASDPGQGAANTEAFF | TGTGCCAGCGACCCGGGACAGGGGGCCGCGAACACTGAAGCTTTCTTT | TRBJ1-1 | TRBV6-1 | 16 | - | TRBD1
CASSLTTVSSYNEQFF | TGTGCCAGCAGTTTAACGACCGTGAGCTCCTACAATGAGCAGTTCTTC | TRBJ2-1 | TRBV27 | 16 | - | -
CASYGSGRIDGELFF | TGTGCCAGCTATGGTAGCGGGAGGATAGACGGGGAGCTGTTTTTT | TRBJ2-2 | TRBV3-1 | 15 | once | TRBD2
CASSNLGTGLNTEAFF | TGTGCCAGTAGTAACTTAGGGACAGGGTTGAACACTGAAGCTTTCTTT | TRBJ1-1 | TRBV19 | 16 | - | TRBD1
CASSQGRKGVVDTGELFF | TGTGCCAGCAGCCAGGGCAGGAAGGGCGTGGTGGACACCGGGGAGCTGTTTTTT | TRBJ2-2 | TRBV4-2 | 18 | - | -
CASSLQDSRNQPQHF | TGTGCCAGCAGTTTACAGGACAGTCGCAATCAGCCCCAGCATTTT | TRBJ1-5 | TRBV28 | 15 | - | -
CASMEAGGINEQFF | TGTGCCAGCATGGAGGCGGGGGGGATCAATGAGCAGTTCTTC | TRBJ2-1 | TRBV2 | 14 | - | TRBD2
CASSLLLVNTGELFF | TGTGCCAGCAGTTTATTGCTCGTGAACACCGGGGAGCTGTTTTTT | TRBJ2-2 | TRBV27 | 15 | few | -
CASSLVDYHNEQFF | TGTGCCAGCAGCTTAGTAGACTACCACAATGAGCAGTTCTTC | TRBJ2-1 | TRBV7-9 | 14 | - | -
CASSLQVDYNSPLHF | TGTGCCAGCAGCCTCCAGGTCGACTATAATTCACCCCTCCACTTT | TRBJ1-6 | TRBV3-1 | 15 | - | -
CASSGRSGGYTF | TGTGCCAGCTCCGGGCGGTCGGGGGGCTACACCTTC | TRBJ1-2 | TRBV28 | 12 | - | -
CASKPPSYNEQFF | TGTGCCAGCAAACCCCCCTCCTACAATGAGCAGTTCTTC | TRBJ2-1 | TRBV28 | 13 | - | -
CASSSGTGGLYSNQPQHF | TGTGCCAGCAGTTCGGGGACAGGAGGACTTTATAGCAATCAGCCCCAGCATTTT | TRBJ1-5 | TRBV27 | 18 | - | TRBD1
CASSSDSYGYTF | TGTGCCAGCAGTTCGGACAGCTATGGCTACACCTTC | TRBJ1-2 | TRBV6-1 | 12 | few | -
CASSQLASTGGGEKLFF | TGCGCCAGCAGTCAATTGGCCTCGACAGGGGGTGGGGAAAAACTGTTTTTT | TRBJ1-4 | TRBV23-1 | 17 | - | TRBD1
CASSSSGYNEQFF | TGTGCCAGCAGTTCGTCGGGGTACAATGAGCAGTTCTTC | TRBJ2-1 | TRBV6-1 | 13 | few | -
CASSQDLAGGGVEQFF | TGTGCCAGCAGCCAAGATCTAGCGGGGGGGGGCGTTGAGCAGTTCTTC | TRBJ2-1 | TRBV4-2 | 16 | - | TRBD2
CASSKGPGLYNSPLHF | TGTGCCAGTAGTAAAGGTCCAGGCCTCTATAATTCACCCCTCCACTTT | TRBJ1-6 | TRBV19 | 16 | - | -
CASSQSRERSSYEQYF | TGTGCCAGCAGCCAAAGTAGGGAGCGGAGCTCCTACGAGCAGTACTTC | TRBJ2-7 | TRBV3-1 | 16 | - | -
CASSLWWELNTEAFF | TGTGCCAGCAGCTTATGGTGGGAACTGAACACTGAAGCTTTCTTT | TRBJ1-1 | TRBV7-2 | 15 | - | -
CSVLWEDTEAFF | TGCAGCGTTCTGTGGGAGGATACTGAAGCTTTCTTT | TRBJ1-1 | TRBV29-1 | 12 | - | -
CASRPVISNQPQHF | TGTGCCAGCAGACCTGTCATTAGCAATCAGCCCCAGCATTTT | TRBJ1-5 | TRBV28 | 14 | - | -
CSATPLDSLNTEAFF | TGCAGTGCCACACCTCTGGACAGTCTGAACACTGAAGCTTTCTTT | TRBJ1-1 | TRBV20-1 | 15 | - | -
CAISGGQTGGDTEAFF | TGTGCCATCAGTGGGGGCCAAACAGGGGGTGACACTGAAGCTTTCTTT | TRBJ1-1 | TRBV10-3 | 16 | - | TRBD1
CASSPWFEGRYEQYF | TGTGCCAGCAGCCCCTGGTTTGAGGGCCGCTACGAGCAGTACTTC | TRBJ2-7 | TRBV7-9 | 15 | - | -